Listed here are 30 T cell receptor beta chains from one sample, sequenced in a study of blood T cell repertoires in COVID-19. Clones were sequenced by immunoSEQ multiplex PCR, and TCRdb holds only the in-frame ones, with some missing. The data contain about 190,000 clones, 60% to 85% of them seen just once; the ten biggest clones take up 15% to 20%. The sample comprised peripheral blood. The receptors derive from a man in his 60s with active or convalescent COVID-19.

As to this clone: A read error may account for a junction end that differs from germline. The V call is TRBV28, the J call TRBJ2-7, with D maybe TRBD1 (5 bases). Germline V gene sequence: CDR1 MDHEN, CDR2 SYDVKM. The CDR3 spans 14 residues. For the CDR3, the DNA is TGTGCCAGCACTTTATCAGGGATTTCCTACGAGCAGTACTTC. Translation: CASTLSGISYEQYF.

The chain links TRBV3-1 (or the pseudogene TRBV3-2) to TRBJ2-5; D remains unclear. The CDR3 has 14 amino acids. Germline CDR1 reads LGHDT; CDR2 reads YNNKEL (reference sequence). Trimming took off 4 bases at V and 0 bases at J, with 9 bases between the two ends. The CDR3 is CASSLRSDQETQYF. The CDR3 bases are TGTGCCAGCAGCCTGCGGAGCGACCAAGAGACCCAGTACTTC.

The J gene is TRBJ2-1, the V gene TRBV19, with 10 nucleotides matching TRBD1. Germline CDR1 is LNHDA and CDR2 is SQIVND (reference sequence). This CDR3 contains 15 residues. The ends lost 5 bases at V and 4 bases at J; junction bases unmatched: 5. This CDR3 is CASSLGTGVYNEQFF. The CDR3 DNA reads as TGTGCCAGTAGTCTAGGGACAGGGGTTTACAATGAGCAGTTCTTC.

This clone was observed at least ten times. CDR3: CATSDLRAGGNIQYF. The CDR3, as DNA: TGTGCCACCAGTGACCTGCGGGCGGGAGGGAACATTCAGTACTTC. The chain employs TRBV24-1 and TRBJ2-4; 9 bases fit TRBD2. The CDR3 has 15 amino acids. CDR1 is KGHDR, CDR2 SFDVKD, per germline. Trimming took 4 bases from V and 7 from J; bases not matched to a gene: 7.

The chain employs TRBV9 and TRBJ2-1, with D perhaps TRBD2 (5 bases). This CDR3 is built from 15 residues. Germline CDR1 and CDR2: SGDLS and YYNGEE. V lost 0 bases to trimming and J lost 5 bases, with 12 bases between them. In nucleotides, the CDR3 is TGTGCCAGCAGCGTAGGACTAAACGCGAACAATGAGCAGTTCTTC. This codes for CASSVGLNANNEQFF. The whole variable domain, filled in from reference TRBV9 and TRBJ2-1, reads DSGVTQTPKHLITATGQRVTLRCSPRSGDLSVYWYQQSLDQGLQFLIQYYNGEERAKGNILERFSAQQFPDLHSELNLSSLELGDSALYFCASSVGLNANNEQFFGPGTRLTVL.

V is TRBV6-5 and J is TRBJ2-1, with TRBD1 as a possible D gene (5 bases). Germline V lookup: CDR1 MNHEY, CDR2 SVGAGI. The CDR3 has 15 residues. Trimming cost V 0 bases and J 5 bases, with 11 bases left between them. The CDR3 DNA sequence: TGTGCCAGCAGTTACTCGCAGGGTTGGGACAATGAGCAGTTCTTC. It specifies CASSYSQGWDNEQFF.

The V gene is TRBV27, the J gene TRBJ2-1, with 8 bases aligning to TRBD1. Looked up from germline, CDR1 is MNHEY and CDR2 is SMNVEV (reference sequence). The CDR3 contains 15 residues. The V segment lost 1 base and the J segment 2 bases; nucleotides outside the gene matches: 1. The CDR3 loop reads CASSLLDRAYNEQFF. CDR3 nucleotide sequence: TGTGCCAGCAGTTTATTGGACAGGGCCTACAATGAGCAGTTCTTC.

This clone has a single count. The chain carries TRBV11-2 and TRBJ2-1; 7 bases are a match to TRBD2. Trimming removed 6 bases from V and 4 bases from J; junction bases left unmatched: 6. The CDR3 has 14 residues. Germline lookup yields CDR1 SGHAT and CDR2 FQNNGV. This chain's CDR3 is CASSYPGLYNEQFF. DNA for the CDR3: TGTGCCAGCAGTTACCCGGGACTATACAATGAGCAGTTCTTC.

The chain couples TRBV19 to TRBJ2-3; TRBD2 matches at 8 bases. The germline gives CDR1 LNHDA, CDR2 SQIVND (reference sequence). V lost 5 bases to trimming and J lost 6 bases; unmatched junction nucleotides: 10. This CDR3 has 15 residues. CDR3 residues: CASSPGGVLEDTQYF. The CDR3 DNA follows: TGTGCCAGTAGTCCCGGGGGGGTTTTGGAGGATACGCAGTATTTT. Full variable domain (outside the CDR3, taken from reference TRBV19 and TRBJ2-3): DGGITQSPKYLFRKEGQNVTLSCEQNLNHDAMYWYRQDPGQGLRLIYYSQIVNDFQKGDIAEGYSVSREKKESFPLTVTSAQKNPTAFYLCASSPGGVLEDTQYFGPGTRLTVL.

The sample holds one count of this clone. This chain uses TRBV5-5 with TRBJ2-4; D unresolved. Trimming took off 2 bases at V and 12 bases at J, with 12 bases between the two ends. The length of the CDR3 is 12 residues. Germline CDR1 SGHKS, CDR2 YYEKEE (reference sequence). The CDR3 coding sequence is TGTGCCAGCAGCTTATCAACATTTGGTCAGTACTTC. Translation: CASSLSTFGQYF.

The chain links TRBV12-3 or TRBV12-4 to TRBJ1-2; TRBD1 agrees at 9 bases. V lost 6 bases and J lost 4; bases outside the gene matches: 3. CDR3 size: 13 residues. The CDR3 sequence is CASSATGGYGYTF. In DNA form, the CDR3 reads TGTGCCAGCAGCGCGACAGGGGGCTATGGCTACACCTTC.

The rearrangement uses TRBV5-4 and TRBJ2-5, with 7 bases identical to TRBD2. CDR1 and CDR2 from the germline V gene are SGHNT and YYREEE (reference sequence). The CDR3 spans 15 residues. The trim removed 3 bases at V and 3 bases at J, leaving 8 bases unmatched. CDR3 amino acids: CASSSNTGGKETQYF. DNA for the CDR3: TGTGCCAGCAGCTCAAACACCGGGGGGAAAGAGACCCAGTACTTC.

The V gene is TRBV5-4, the J gene TRBJ2-2; 8 nucleotides align to TRBD1. Germline V gene lookup returns CDR1 SGHNT and CDR2 YYREEE (reference sequence). This CDR3 region has 15 residues. The ends lost 4 bases at V and 6 bases at J; junction bases unmatched: 8. CDR3 nucleotide sequence: TGTGCCAGCAGCCTCAGGACAGGGCGGTCCGGGGAGCTGTTTTTT. Residues: CASSLRTGRSGELFF.

The chain employs TRBV6-5 and TRBJ2-5; D remains ambiguous. The length of the CDR3 is 11 residues. The germline V gene encodes CDR1 MNHEY and CDR2 SVGAGI. V gave up 5 bases and J gave up 10 bases, with 11 bases separating them. The CDR3 here is CASSTSLGQYF. The DNA of the CDR3 is TGTGCCAGCAGTACCTCCCTAGGCCAGTACTTC.

V is TRBV11-2 and J is TRBJ1-2; no definite D call. Trimming left V 1 base short and J 8 bases short, with 8 bases between. The CDR3 covers 12 residues. Germline CDR1 is SGHAT and CDR2 is FQNNGV. CDR3 in DNA: TGTGCCAGCAGCTTAGGCCCGGGGGGCTACACCTTC. Translating it yields CASSLGPGGYTF.

The chain has TRBV7-2 and TRBJ2-3; unclear D gene. V was cut by 4 bases and J by 5 bases, with 7 bases left in between. The germline V gene has CDR1 SGHTA and CDR2 FQGNSA. The CDR3 totals 12 residues. The CDR3 nucleotides read TGTGCCAGCAGCTCCTTCCTAGATACGCAGTATTTT. Its protein product is CASSSFLDTQYF. The full variable domain, in which reference TRBV7-2 and TRBJ2-3 provide the parts outside the CDR3, is GAGVSQSPSNKVTEKGKDVELRCDPISGHTALYWYRQSLGQGLEFLIYFQGNSAPDKSGLPSDRFSAERTGGSVSTLTIQRTQQEDSAVYLCASSSFLDTQYFGPGTRLTVL.

The genes are TRBV2 and TRBJ2-7; TRBD1 might be the D (6 bases). CDR1 and CDR2 from the germline V gene are SNHLY and FYNNEI. The V gene lost 4 bases and the J gene lost 4 bases, with 14 bases spanning the gap. The CDR3 consists of 14 residues. The CDR3 nucleotides are TGTGCCAGCAGTGTCGGAAGGGGGATATACGAGCAGTACTTC. It yields the protein CASSVGRGIYEQYF.

The table lists this clone with a few counts. The chain combines TRBV28 with TRBJ2-1; 11 nucleotides match TRBD2. The germline gives CDR1 MDHEN, CDR2 SYDVKM. Unmatched junction bases numbered 6, after V lost 8 bases and J lost 6 bases. The CDR3 is made up of 14 amino acids. This CDR3 reads CASLTSGVSNEQFF. The CDR3 DNA reads TGTGCCAGCTTGACTAGCGGGGTCTCCAATGAGCAGTTCTTC. Based on the CDR3 plus reference TRBV28 and TRBJ2-1, the full variable domain is DVKVTQSSRYLVKRTGEKVFLECVQDMDHENMFWYRQDPGLGLRLIYFSYDVKMKEKGDIPEGYSVSREKKERFSLILESASTNQTSMYLCASLTSGVSNEQFFGPGTRLTVL.

This rearrangement joins TRBV5-6 to TRBJ2-5; maybe TRBD2 (6 bases). Germline V CDR1 and CDR2: SGHDT, YYEEEE. The CDR3 consists of 14 residues. V was clipped by 5 bases and J by 9 bases, with 20 bases between them. This CDR3 is CASRIGTGEGAQYF. CDR3 nucleotides: TGTGCCAGCAGAATCGGGACGGGGGAAGGGGCCCAGTACTTC.

This sequence joins TRBV28 and TRBJ2-2; D gene unclear. Germline CDR1 reads MDHEN; CDR2 reads SYDVKM. Trimming left V 5 bases short and J 8 bases short, with 6 bases between. The CDR3 length is 11 residues. The DNA for the CDR3 is TGTGCCAGCAGTCTAAGAGGGGAGCTGTTTTTT. Its translation is CASSLRGELFF.

The J gene is TRBJ2-1, the V gene TRBV3-1 (or the pseudogene TRBV3-2); TRBD2 matches 10 bases. This CDR3 has 16 residues. The V segment lost 0 bases and the J segment 8 bases; nucleotides outside the gene matches: 7. Germline V gives CDR1 LGHDT, CDR2 YNNKEL (reference sequence). The CDR3 is CASSQEGASGSYEQFF. CDR3 nucleotide sequence: TGTGCCAGCAGCCAAGAGGGGGCTAGCGGGAGTTATGAGCAGTTCTTC.

This chain connects TRBV3-1 (or the pseudogene TRBV3-2) to TRBJ2-5; 7 bases are a match to TRBD2. Per the germline V gene, CDR1 is LGHDT and CDR2 is YNNKEL (reference sequence). The trim removed 0 bases at V and 7 bases at J, leaving 17 bases unmatched. The CDR3 has 18 amino acids. CDR3: CASSQDRGSGVPGGTQYF. For the CDR3, the DNA is TGTGCCAGCAGCCAAGATCGGGGTAGCGGCGTACCGGGGGGGACCCAGTACTTC.

V is TRBV18 and J is TRBJ2-2; 8 positions agree with TRBD1. This CDR3 region has 16 residues. The germline gives CDR1 KGHSH, CDR2 LQKENI. With 0 bases clipped from V and 3 bases from J, the junction kept 3 bases outside the gene matches. CDR3 protein: CASSPPRTGYTGELFF. CDR3 in DNA: TGTGCCAGCTCACCACCAAGGACAGGGTACACCGGGGAGCTGTTTTTT. The variable domain in full, completed from reference TRBV18 and TRBJ2-2, reads NAGVMQNPRHLVRRRGQEARLRCSPMKGHSHVYWYRQLPEEGLKFMVYLQKENIIDESGMPKERFSAEFPKEGPSILRIQQVVRGDSAAYFCASSPPRTGYTGELFFGEGSRLTVL.

The chain employs TRBV2 and TRBJ2-5; D is perhaps TRBD2 (5 bases). CDR1 and CDR2 from the germline V gene are SNHLY and FYNNEI. V shed 3 bases and J shed 5 bases, with 10 bases lying between them. The CDR3 runs to 13 residues. CDR3 sequence: CASSEVRAETQYF. CDR3 nucleotides: TGTGCCAGCAGTGAGGTGCGGGCGGAGACCCAGTACTTC.

The chain uses TRBV30 and TRBJ1-5, with TRBD1 as a possible D gene (5 bases). CDR1 and CDR2 from the germline V gene are GTSNPN and SVGIG (reference sequence). V dropped 4 bases and J dropped 2 bases, with 12 bases sitting between them. The CDR3 is 14 amino acids. The CDR3 loop is CAWTGNGGNQPQHF. In DNA form, the CDR3 reads TGTGCCTGGACAGGGAATGGAGGCAATCAGCCCCAGCATTTT. Full variable domain (rest looked up from reference TRBV30 and TRBJ1-5): SQTIHQWPATLVQPVGSPLSLECTVEGTSNPNLYWYRQAAGRGLQLLFYSVGIGQISSEVPQNLSASRPQDRQFILSSKKLLLSDSGFYLCAWTGNGGNQPQHFGDGTRLSIL.

The CDR3 is CASSSTGAQGWGEQYF. In DNA, the CDR3 is TGTGCCAGTAGTAGTACAGGGGCTCAAGGATGGGGCGAGCAGTACTTC. V is TRBV19 and J is TRBJ2-7; 7 bases align to TRBD1. Germline V gene lookup returns CDR1 LNHDA and CDR2 SQIVND (reference sequence). V lost 4 bases and J lost 6; bases outside the gene matches: 15. The CDR3 is 16 amino acids.

The table lists this clone with a few counts. The chain couples TRBV19 to TRBJ2-2; D unresolved. Germline values: CDR1 LNHDA, CDR2 SQIVND (reference sequence). V was cut by 3 bases and J by 7 bases, with 9 bases left in between. The CDR3 runs 13 residues. The chain's CDR3 is CASSILRVGELFF. In DNA, the CDR3 is TGTGCCAGTAGTATTCTTCGCGTCGGGGAGCTGTTTTTT. Together with reference TRBV19 and TRBJ2-2, the CDR3 gives the full variable domain: DGGITQSPKYLFRKEGQNVTLSCEQNLNHDAMYWYRQDPGQGLRLIYYSQIVNDFQKGDIAEGYSVSREKKESFPLTVTSAQKNPTAFYLCASSILRVGELFFGEGSRLTVL.

The chain links TRBV18 to TRBJ2-5; TRBD1 is a possible D gene (6 bases). Between the trimmed V and J ends, which lost 3 bases and 2 bases, there was a span of 16 bases. Per germline, CDR1 KGHSH and CDR2 LQKENI. CDR3 size: 16 residues. Here the CDR3 DNA reads TGTGCCAGCTCACCTACGGACAGCCCCTTACAAGAGACCCAGTACTTC. Translated: CASSPTDSPLQETQYF.

V usage is TRBV6-5 and J usage is TRBJ2-7; 8 bases are a match to TRBD1. Trimming cost V 2 bases and J 6 bases; bases outside gene matches: 9. The CDR3 loop spans 15 amino acids. The germline V gene encodes CDR1 MNHEY and CDR2 SVGAGI. DNA for the CDR3: TGTGCCAGCAGTTACAGGACAGGGCTCCGTTCCGAGCAGTACTTC. Translating gives CASSYRTGLRSEQYF.

In its sample, this clone was seen once. The chain recombines TRBV7-8 with TRBJ1-1; no clear D. There are 14 residues in the CDR3. V lost 0 bases and J 7 bases, leaving 12 bases between the germline ends. Germline CDR1 SGHVS, CDR2 FQNEAQ. The CDR3 loop is CASSLAESDYEAFF. The DNA for the CDR3 is TGTGCCAGCAGCTTAGCGGAGAGCGATTATGAAGCTTTCTTT.